Below are 27 T cell receptor beta chains sequenced from a single sample in a study of blood T cell repertoires in COVID-19. Produced via immunoSEQ multiplex PCR; TCRdb's table is partial and in-frame only. The sample holds around 270,000 clones; 80% to 90% are singletons and the top ten take roughly 4%. The specimen sequenced was peripheral blood. These receptors were obtained from a man in his sixties with acute or convalescent COVID-19.

J is TRBJ2-1 and V is TRBV7-2; TRBD2 matches at 10 bases. The CDR3 length is 16 residues. J was trimmed by 6 bases and V by 1 base; bases with no gene match: 6. Germline V gives CDR1 SGHTA, CDR2 FQGNSA. The CDR3 spells CASSLDASGRGNEQFF. The CDR3 region has the DNA TGTGCCAGCAGCTTAGACGCTAGCGGGAGAGGCAATGAGCAGTTCTTC.

This clone was counted between two and nine times. The rearrangement links TRBV18 to TRBJ1-3; 9 bases align to TRBD1. The germline V gene has CDR1 KGHSH and CDR2 LQKENI. V shed 6 bases, J shed 0 bases, and the junction held 12 bases outside the gene matches. This CDR3 spans 18 amino acids. The CDR3, as DNA: TGTGCCAGCTCCCCCTTTAGGGGACAGGGAGCCTCTGGAAACACCATATATTTT. This codes for CASSPFRGQGASGNTIYF.

J is TRBJ2-1 and V is TRBV28; 15 bases fit TRBD2. The length of the CDR3 is 17 residues. Germline V lookup: CDR1 MDHEN, CDR2 SYDVKM. V lost 7 bases to trimming and J lost 12 bases; unmatched junction nucleotides: 16. In nucleotides, the CDR3 is TGTGCCAGCACCCTTCCCGCCGGGACTAGCGGGAGGATGCCGCAGTTCTTC. Its protein is CASTLPAGTSGRMPQFF.

This clone was recorded once. Different DNA sequences within this sample yield the same CDR3. The genes are TRBV5-5 and TRBJ1-3; TRBD1 might be the D (6 bases). The V gene's germline CDR1 is SGHKS and CDR2 YYEKEE (reference sequence). The germline V and J ends were trimmed by 0 bases and 0 bases, with 13 bases remaining between them. There are 17 residues in the CDR3. The CDR3 region has the DNA TGTGCCAGCAGCTTGGGAACAGGGCGAAGCTCTGGAAACACCATATATTTT. Amino acid sequence: CASSLGTGRSSGNTIYF.

CDR3: CASSPQGRRTMNTEAFF. The CDR3 DNA follows: TGTGCCAGCAGCCCTCAGGGCAGGCGGACTATGAACACTGAAGCTTTCTTT. The genes are TRBV27 and TRBJ1-1; maybe TRBD1 (5 bases). With 6 bases removed from V and 0 bases from J, the gap between germline ends came to 20 bases. Per the germline V gene, CDR1 is MNHEY and CDR2 is SMNVEV (reference sequence). This CDR3 contains 17 residues.

This sequence joins TRBV9 and TRBJ1-2, with D tentatively TRBD1 (5 bases). Germline-derived CDR1 and CDR2 are SGDLS and YYNGEE. CDR3 length: 14 amino acids. Trimming cost V 4 bases and J 1 base, with 11 bases left between them. The CDR3 protein is CASSLDTGNYGYTF. The CDR3 DNA is TGTGCCAGCAGCTTGGACACTGGTAACTATGGCTACACCTTC.

The CDR3 region has the DNA TGTGCCAGCAGCGTAGTAGGGCGGGCCGTCATGGATACGCAGTATTTT. Translated: CASSVVGRAVMDTQYF. V and J are TRBV9 and TRBJ2-3, with a tentative D call TRBD2 (5 bases). In germline, CDR1 is SGDLS, CDR2 YYNGEE. The CDR3 consists of 16 residues. Trimming took off 0 bases at V and 6 bases at J, with 17 bases between the two ends.

The chain is built from TRBV14 and TRBJ2-1; 8 bases match TRBD2. CDR1 and CDR2 (germline): SGHDN, FVKESK. The ends lost 1 base at V and 4 bases at J; junction bases unmatched: 9. The CDR3 runs 17 residues. The CDR3 sequence: CASSQVGGGSRYNEQFF. In DNA, the CDR3 is TGTGCCAGCAGCCAAGTCGGCGGGGGGAGTCGGTACAATGAGCAGTTCTTC. The variable domain in full, with the rest retrieved from reference TRBV14 and TRBJ2-1, is EAGVTQFPSHSVIEKGQTVTLRCDPISGHDNLYWYRRVMGKEIKFLLHFVKESKQDESGMPNNRFLAERTGGTYSTLKVQPAELEDSGVYFCASSQVGGGSRYNEQFFGPGTRLTVL.

The chain couples TRBV29-1 to TRBJ2-4; 7 bases agree with TRBD2. Losses at the gene ends were 5 bases for V and 4 bases for J; bases not matched to a gene: 14. Germline lookup yields CDR1 SQVTM and CDR2 ANQGSEA. The CDR3 extends over 16 amino acids. In DNA, the CDR3 is TGCAGCGTTCGACGGTCGGGGGGAGGCCCTAAAAACATTCAGTACTTC. It codes for CSVRRSGGGPKNIQYF.

The V and J genes are TRBV5-1 and TRBJ1-1, with D possibly TRBD1 on 6 matching bases. The CDR3 contains 15 residues. Germline V gene data show CDR1 as SGHRS and CDR2 as YFSETQ. The V end lost 2 bases, the J end lost 1 base, and 12 bases lay between the germline ends. In DNA form, the CDR3 reads TGCGCCAGCAGCTTAATTGGGGGCTCGAACACTGAAGCTTTCTTT. Translated: CASSLIGGSNTEAFF.

The genes are TRBV9 and TRBJ1-2, with a possible D match to TRBD1 (6 bases). The V gene lost 0 bases and the J gene lost 3 bases, with 9 bases spanning the gap. Germline V gene sequence: CDR1 SGDLS, CDR2 YYNGEE. The length of the CDR3 is 14 residues. The CDR3 loop reads CASSVEPGDYGYTF. CDR3 coding DNA: TGTGCCAGCAGCGTAGAGCCAGGGGACTATGGCTACACCTTC.

The chain is built from TRBV27 and TRBJ2-7; weak D call: TRBD1 (6 bases). Trimming stripped 5 bases from V and 0 bases from J, with 14 bases between. Germline-derived CDR1 and CDR2 are MNHEY and SMNVEV (reference sequence). This CDR3 is 15 amino acids long. The CDR3 sequence: CASSIFQGLSYEQYF. CDR3 DNA sequence: TGTGCCAGCAGTATATTTCAGGGGCTCTCCTACGAGCAGTACTTC.

This clone was observed a single time. The chain couples TRBV28 to TRBJ1-5; unclear D gene. V shed 4 bases and J shed 4 bases, with 5 bases lying between them. The CDR3 contains 12 residues. The V gene's germline CDR1 is MDHEN and CDR2 SYDVKM. The chain's CDR3 is CASSSNNQPQHF. The CDR3 coding sequence is TGTGCCAGCAGTTCCAATAATCAGCCCCAGCATTTT.

This clone has more than one count but fewer than ten. This sequence joins TRBV5-1 and TRBJ1-3, with TRBD1 matching 10 bases. The trim removed 5 bases at V and 8 bases at J, leaving 10 bases unmatched. The germline V gene has CDR1 SGHRS and CDR2 YFSETQ. The CDR3 has 15 amino acids. DNA of the CDR3: TGCGCCAGCAGTCCCAGGACAGGGGGGATAGACACCATATATTTT. This sequence encodes CASSPRTGGIDTIYF.

CDR3 DNA sequence: TGTGCCAGCAGTTACTCGATCGGGAATCAGCCCCAGCATTTT. Translation: CASSYSIGNQPQHF. The J gene is TRBJ1-5, the V gene TRBV6-5; unclear D gene. Germline CDR1 reads MNHEY; CDR2 reads SVGAGI. The CDR3 loop spans 14 amino acids. V lost 0 bases and J 4 bases, leaving 7 bases between the germline ends.

The gene calls are TRBV9 and TRBJ1-3, with D uncertain. Germline V gene data show CDR1 as SGDLS and CDR2 as YYNGEE. The length of the CDR3 is 14 residues. Trimming stripped 0 bases from V and 10 bases from J, with 14 bases between. The DNA for the CDR3 is TGTGCCAGCAGCGTAGGCCAGGAGCGGACGACCATATATTTT. Amino acid sequence: CASSVGQERTTIYF.

This rearrangement joins TRBV4-3 to TRBJ1-2, with D maybe TRBD1 (6 bases). CDR3 length: 14 amino acids. Trimming took 3 bases from V and 2 from J, leaving 10 bases between them. Looked up from germline, CDR1 is LGHNA and CDR2 is YSLEER. The CDR3, as DNA: TGCGCCAGCAGCCAGAACAGGGAAAACTATGGCTACACCTTC. Translating gives CASSQNRENYGYTF.

The rearrangement uses TRBV11-3 and TRBJ2-3; TRBD1 matches 8 bases. CDR3 length: 19 residues. Germline V gene sequence: CDR1 SGHNT, CDR2 YENEEA. V lost 2 bases, J lost 3 bases, and 16 bases stayed unmatched. The CDR3 is CASSLPQNLRTGPTDTQYF. CDR3 DNA: TGTGCCAGCAGCTTACCCCAAAACCTACGGACAGGGCCAACAGATACGCAGTATTTT.

The V and J genes are TRBV7-9 and TRBJ2-3, with D possibly matching TRBD1 (6 bases). The CDR3 is 13 residues long. Trimming stripped 5 bases from V and 6 bases from J, with 12 bases between. The germline V gene has CDR1 SEHNR and CDR2 FQNEAQ (reference sequence). The CDR3 DNA reads TGTGCCAGCAGCCTCACAGGGAAGGATACGCAGTATTTT. It is translated as CASSLTGKDTQYF. Using reference TRBV7-9 and TRBJ2-3 for the parts outside the CDR3, the full variable domain is DTGVSQNPRHKITKRGQNVTFRCDPISEHNRLYWYRQTLGQGPEFLTYFQNEAQLEKSRLLSDRFSAERPKGSFSTLEIQRTEQGDSAMYLCASSLTGKDTQYFGPGTRLTVL.

The gene calls are TRBV29-1 and TRBJ2-3; D not certain. The CDR3 runs 13 residues. CDR1 SQVTM and CDR2 ANQGSEA come from the germline V gene. V gave up 6 bases and J gave up 3 bases, with 13 bases separating them. Here the CDR3 DNA reads TGCAGCGTGGAGCCTAGACGGACAGATACGCAGTATTTT. Translation gives CSVEPRRTDTQYF.

The rearrangement uses TRBV5-1 and TRBJ1-1, with 7 bases fitting TRBD1. With V trimmed by 1 base and J by 0 bases, 12 bases remained unmatched. Germline V lookup: CDR1 SGHRS, CDR2 YFSETQ. CDR3 size: 18 residues. CDR3 in amino acids: CASSLSFRQGVMNTEAFF. The CDR3 DNA reads as TGCGCCAGCAGCTTGTCGTTTCGACAGGGAGTTATGAACACTGAAGCTTTCTTT. Looking up the rest from reference TRBV5-1 and TRBJ1-1 gives the full variable domain: KAGVTQTPRYLIKTRGQQVTLSCSPISGHRSVSWYQQTPGQGLQFLFEYFSETQRNKGNFPGRFSGRQFSNSRSEMNVSTLELGDSALYLCASSLSFRQGVMNTEAFFGQGTRLTVV.

This chain connects TRBV5-1 to TRBJ2-5, with D possibly being TRBD2 (6 bases). The CDR3 has 12 residues. Trimming took 5 bases from V and 5 from J, leaving 10 bases between them. The germline V gene encodes CDR1 SGHRS and CDR2 YFSETQ. The CDR3 coding sequence is TGCGCCAGCAGGCCTAGCGCGGAGACCCAGTACTTC. Protein sequence: CASRPSAETQYF.

Turning to this clone: The sample has other DNA sequences that encode this CDR3 too. The V and J genes are TRBV30 and TRBJ1-2; 7 bases agree with TRBD1. The CDR3 covers 13 residues. The ends lost 2 bases at V and 5 bases at J; junction bases unmatched: 5. Germline-derived CDR1 and CDR2 are GTSNPN and SVGIG (reference sequence). The CDR3 DNA reads TGTGCCTGGAGTAGGGACAGCACATATGGCTACACCTTC. Protein: CAWSRDSTYGYTF.

The chain couples TRBV5-1 to TRBJ1-1; 7 bases agree with TRBD1. The CDR3 is made up of 15 amino acids. The trim removed 4 bases at V and 0 bases at J, leaving 6 bases unmatched. Germline V CDR1 and CDR2: SGHRS, YFSETQ. CDR3: CASSRQGPMNTEAFF. The CDR3 DNA reads as TGCGCCAGCAGCCGACAGGGTCCCATGAACACTGAAGCTTTCTTT. The full variable domain, with the rest looked up from reference TRBV5-1 and TRBJ1-1, is KAGVTQTPRYLIKTRGQQVTLSCSPISGHRSVSWYQQTPGQGLQFLFEYFSETQRNKGNFPGRFSGRQFSNSRSEMNVSTLELGDSALYLCASSRQGPMNTEAFFGQGTRLTVV.

The V call is TRBV6-5, the J call TRBJ2-1, with a tentative D call TRBD1 (5 bases). The V gene's germline CDR1 is MNHEY and CDR2 SVGAGI. V dropped 7 bases and J dropped 7 bases, with 17 bases sitting between them. The CDR3 covers 14 residues. The CDR3 DNA sequence: TGTGCCAGCACCGAAGGAGTGGGGCGTAATGAGCAGTTCTTC. It specifies CASTEGVGRNEQFF.

This chain connects TRBV5-1 to TRBJ1-6; 8 nucleotides align to TRBD1. The CDR3 is 16 amino acids. Per the germline V gene, CDR1 is SGHRS and CDR2 is YFSETQ. V trimming: 1 base; J trimming: 9 bases; junction bases outside the gene matches: 9. For the CDR3, the DNA is TGCGCCAGCAGCTTGCGGGAGCAGGGGGCTGGTTCACCCCTCCACTTT. This sequence encodes CASSLREQGAGSPLHF.

The gene calls are TRBV7-9 and TRBJ1-2, with D maybe TRBD1 (6 bases). This CDR3 has 13 residues. Germline-derived CDR1 and CDR2 are SEHNR and FQNEAQ (reference sequence). V was clipped by 5 bases and J by 8 bases, with 15 bases between them. The CDR3 sequence: CASSHNEGVGYTF. The CDR3 nucleotides read TGTGCCAGCAGCCACAACGAGGGGGTCGGCTACACCTTC.